The 15 T cell receptor beta chains below come from one sample, sequenced in a study of T cell responses to AZD1222 COVID-19 vaccine. Repertoires were generated with immunoSEQ multiplex PCR, while TCRdb's copy carries only in-frame clones and drops some. Of around 180,000 clones listed, around 91% are singletons. Sequences were derived from peripheral blood, sampled on day 0 of AZD1222 vaccination. The source is an adult in good health.

The rearrangement uses TRBV6-6 and TRBJ1-5; D is perhaps TRBD1 (5 bases). CDR3 length: 14 amino acids. V was trimmed by 0 bases and J by 4 bases, leaving 7 bases between them. Germline assignment: CDR1 MNHNY and CDR2 SVGAGI (reference sequence). For the CDR3, the DNA is TGTGCCAGCAGTTACTCTGGGGGGAATCAGCCCCAGCATTTT. Translation: CASSYSGGNQPQHF.

This clone has just a few counts. The chain has TRBV4-3 and TRBJ1-6, with D perhaps TRBD1 (5 bases). This CDR3 has 18 residues. The V gene lost 4 bases and the J gene lost 2 bases, with 18 bases spanning the gap. CDR1 and CDR2 from the germline V gene are LGHNA and YSLEER. The CDR3 DNA reads TGCGCCAGCAGCCGGTACCGGGACTCCGGAGCCTATAATTCACCCCTCCACTTT. Its protein product is CASSRYRDSGAYNSPLHF.

This clone came up once. The chain couples TRBV6-5 to TRBJ2-7, with D possibly being TRBD1 (5 bases). This CDR3 comprises 14 residues. Trimming removed 2 bases at V and 6 bases at J, with 14 bases between. CDR1 and CDR2 from the germline V gene are MNHEY and SVGAGI. CDR3 coding DNA: TGTGCCAGCAGTTACCTTCAGGGTCGGAGCGAGCAGTACTTC. This gives the protein CASSYLQGRSEQYF.

CDR3 loop: CASSFSGASYNEQFF. The CDR3, as DNA: TGTGCCAGCAGCTTTAGCGGGGCCAGTTACAATGAGCAGTTCTTC. The chain carries TRBV5-4 and TRBJ2-1; 8 positions match TRBD2. V lost 2 bases and J lost 4; bases outside the gene matches: 5. CDR3 size: 15 residues. CDR1 SGHNT and CDR2 YYREEE come from the germline V gene (reference sequence).

The V call is TRBV4-1, the J call TRBJ1-2; D is unresolved. The V end was cut by 0 bases, the J end by 4 bases, with 12 bases between. CDR3 length: 15 residues. Per the germline V gene, CDR1 is MGHRA and CDR2 is YSYEKL. DNA for the CDR3: TGCGCCAGCAGCCAAGATCCCAGCGAGCGCTATGGCTACACCTTC. Its protein is CASSQDPSERYGYTF.

V usage is TRBV6-5 and J usage is TRBJ1-6; unclear D gene. This CDR3 is 15 amino acids long. The V end lost 6 bases, the J end lost 13 bases, and 22 bases lay between the germline ends. Germline CDR1 and CDR2: MNHEY and SVGAGI. The CDR3 sequence: CASRTGLERYVPLHF. The CDR3 region has the DNA TGTGCCAGCAGGACCGGTTTAGAGAGGTATGTCCCCCTCCACTTT.

This clone appeared a single time. The rearrangement uses TRBV28 and TRBJ1-1, with 11 bases lining up with TRBD1. Germline V CDR1 and CDR2: MDHEN, SYDVKM. V gave up 4 bases and J gave up 4 bases; unmatched junction bases: 5. This CDR3 spans 15 amino acids. DNA of the CDR3: TGTGCCAGCAGTTCGGGACAGGGGGGGAGCACTGAAGCTTTCTTT. Encoded protein: CASSSGQGGSTEAFF.

The chain couples TRBV3-1 (or the pseudogene TRBV3-2) to TRBJ1-5; D is unclear. The CDR3 is 15 amino acids. V was shortened by 0 bases and J by 8 bases, with 14 bases between the two germline ends. Germline CDR1 and CDR2: LGHDT and YNNKEL (reference sequence). In nucleotides, the CDR3 is TGTGCCAGCAGCCAAGATTTGAGGAGGGTAGAGCCCCAGCATTTT. Protein sequence: CASSQDLRRVEPQHF.

Only one count was recorded for this clone. The chain has TRBV28 and TRBJ2-7, with 12 bases matching TRBD1. The V and J ends lost 8 bases and 6 bases, in that order; junction bases with no gene match: 11. Germline V gene lookup returns CDR1 MDHEN and CDR2 SYDVKM. The CDR3 contains 15 residues. The CDR3 nucleotides read TGTGCCAGCCAACCTCCCCCGGGACAGGGGGCCGAGCAGTACTTC. Its protein is CASQPPPGQGAEQYF.

V gene TRBV6-5 combines with J gene TRBJ2-2; weak D call: TRBD1 (7 bases). The CDR3 contains 15 residues. The V end was cut by 6 bases, the J end by 4 bases, with 15 bases between. Germline CDR1 reads MNHEY; CDR2 reads SVGAGI. Here the CDR3 reads CASREHRGGTGELFF. Here the CDR3 DNA reads TGTGCCAGCAGAGAGCACAGGGGAGGCACCGGGGAGCTGTTTTTT.

This rearrangement joins TRBV7-9 to TRBJ1-2; D gene ambiguous. Trimming took 1 base from V and 5 from J, leaving 8 bases between them. The CDR3 sequence is 13 residues long. Germline V gives CDR1 SEHNR, CDR2 FQNEAQ (reference sequence). The CDR3 here is CASSLDVLYGYTF. In DNA, the CDR3 is TGTGCCAGCAGCTTAGATGTACTTTATGGCTACACCTTC.

This sequence joins TRBV18 and TRBJ2-5, with no clear D. Germline CDR1 and CDR2: KGHSH and LQKENI. The V gene lost 0 bases and the J gene lost 6 bases, with 5 bases spanning the gap. This CDR3 is built from 12 residues. CDR3 bases: TGTGCCAGCTCACCACCTACGCAGACCCAGTACTTC. Protein: CASSPPTQTQYF.

The chain recombines TRBV9 with TRBJ2-3; TRBD2 aligns across 10 bases. Germline CDR1 SGDLS, CDR2 YYNGEE. Trimming removed 4 bases from V and 4 bases from J; junction bases left unmatched: 6. This CDR3 region has 15 residues. CDR3 region: CASSISGGDADTQYF. Written as DNA, the CDR3 is TGTGCCAGCAGCATAAGCGGGGGGGACGCAGATACGCAGTATTTT.

The chain has TRBV10-3 and TRBJ2-2; D may be TRBD1 (5 bases). The CDR3 totals 17 residues. The germline gives CDR1 ENHRY, CDR2 SYGVKD. V lost 7 bases and J lost 0, with 18 bases in between. In DNA, the CDR3 is TGTGCCATCACAGTAGACGAAGGGGCAGCGAACACCGGGGAGCTGTTTTTT. Translated: CAITVDEGAANTGELFF.

This clone was observed at least ten times. The chain links TRBV6-2 or TRBV6-3 to TRBJ2-7; tentatively, D is TRBD2 (6 bases). Between the trimmed V and J ends, which lost 6 bases and 2 bases, there was a span of 26 bases. The CDR3 is made up of 18 amino acids. Per the germline V gene, CDR1 is MNHEY and CDR2 is SVGEGT. The CDR3 DNA sequence: TGTGCCAGCAGCTTACGTCCCGGGGGAGCCTCCCGTGCCTACGAGCAGTACTTC. It specifies CASSLRPGGASRAYEQYF.